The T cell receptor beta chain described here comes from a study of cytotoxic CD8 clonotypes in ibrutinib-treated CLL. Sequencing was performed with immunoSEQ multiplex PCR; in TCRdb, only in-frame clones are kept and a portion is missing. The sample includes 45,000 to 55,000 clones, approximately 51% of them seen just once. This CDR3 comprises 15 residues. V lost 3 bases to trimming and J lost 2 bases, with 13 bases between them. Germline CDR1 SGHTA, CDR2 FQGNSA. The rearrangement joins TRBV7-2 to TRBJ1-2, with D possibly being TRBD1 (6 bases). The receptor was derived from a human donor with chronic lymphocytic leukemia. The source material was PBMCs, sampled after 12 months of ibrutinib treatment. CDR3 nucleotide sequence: TGTGCCAGCAGCTTTACAGGGATGGCGAACTATGGCTACACCTTC. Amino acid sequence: CASSFTGMANYGYTF.